Reported below is one T cell receptor beta chain. Germline is not matched at one junction end, which may reflect a read error. Original data processing: Amplification of reference gene primers provided the estimated nucleated cell counts. TCRdb's copy holds only in-frame clones and misses some; the assay was immunoSEQ multiplex PCR. V and J calls and clone size are those listed in that table; D and trimming were worked out from the DNA. The repertoire includes 150,000 to 200,000 clones, around two thirds of them detected once, and 3% sits in the top ten. The CDR3 runs to 14 residues. Per germline, CDR1 SNHLY and CDR2 FYNNEI. This entry belongs to a study of blood T cell repertoires in COVID-19. Whole-study context: Samples came from the United States, Italy and Spain, spanning acute and convalescent COVID-19. In each case, the material was cDNA or gDNA derived from T cells, B-cell-depleted T cells, or PBMCs.

The receptor's source is a woman of 80 years or more with acute or convalescent COVID-19. J is TRBJ2-1 and V is TRBV2; D perhaps matches TRBD2 (5 bases). Sequencing was performed on peripheral blood. In DNA form, the CDR3 reads TGTGCCAGCAGTGATTCCGAGGGATACACTGAGCAGTTCTTC. Residues: CASSDSEGYTEQFF.